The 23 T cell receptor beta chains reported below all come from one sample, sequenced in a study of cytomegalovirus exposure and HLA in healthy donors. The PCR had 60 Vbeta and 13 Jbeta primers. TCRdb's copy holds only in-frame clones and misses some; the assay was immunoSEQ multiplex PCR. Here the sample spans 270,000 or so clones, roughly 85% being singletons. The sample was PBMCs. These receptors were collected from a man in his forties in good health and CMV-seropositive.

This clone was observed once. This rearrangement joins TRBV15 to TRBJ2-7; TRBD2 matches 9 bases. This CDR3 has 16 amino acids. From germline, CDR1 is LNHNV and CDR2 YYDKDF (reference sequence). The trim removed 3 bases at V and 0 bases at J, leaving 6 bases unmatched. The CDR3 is CATSSPGLANSYEQYF. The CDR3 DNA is TGTGCCACCAGCAGCCCGGGACTAGCCAACTCCTACGAGCAGTACTTC.

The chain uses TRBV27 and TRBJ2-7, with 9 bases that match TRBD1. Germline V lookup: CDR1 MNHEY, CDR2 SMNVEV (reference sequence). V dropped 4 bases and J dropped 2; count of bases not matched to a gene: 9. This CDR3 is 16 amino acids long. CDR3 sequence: CASSSLRTGDAYEQYF. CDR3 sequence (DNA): TGTGCCAGCAGTTCCCTCCGGACAGGGGACGCCTACGAGCAGTACTTC.

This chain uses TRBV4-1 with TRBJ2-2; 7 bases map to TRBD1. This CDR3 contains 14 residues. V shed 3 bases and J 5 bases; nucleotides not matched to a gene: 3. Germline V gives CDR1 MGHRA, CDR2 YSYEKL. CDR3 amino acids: CASSQGQLTGELFF. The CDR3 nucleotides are TGCGCCAGCAGCCAGGGACAGCTAACCGGGGAGCTGTTTTTT.

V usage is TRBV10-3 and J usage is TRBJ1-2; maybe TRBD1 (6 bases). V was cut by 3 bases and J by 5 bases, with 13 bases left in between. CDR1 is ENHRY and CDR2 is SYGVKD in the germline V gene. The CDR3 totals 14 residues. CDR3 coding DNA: TGTGCCATCAGTGATTTGATTGGACAGTATGGCTACACCTTC. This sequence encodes CAISDLIGQYGYTF.

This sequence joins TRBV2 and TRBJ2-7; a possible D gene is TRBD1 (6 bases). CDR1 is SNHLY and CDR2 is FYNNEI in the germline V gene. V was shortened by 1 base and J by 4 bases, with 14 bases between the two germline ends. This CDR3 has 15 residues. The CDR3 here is CASSEVGGQFYEQYF. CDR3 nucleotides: TGTGCCAGCAGTGAAGTAGGCGGACAGTTTTACGAGCAGTACTTC.

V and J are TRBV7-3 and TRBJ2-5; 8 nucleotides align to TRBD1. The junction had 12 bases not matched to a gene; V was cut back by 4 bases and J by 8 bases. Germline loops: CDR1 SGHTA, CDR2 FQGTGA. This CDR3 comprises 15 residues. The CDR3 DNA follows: TGTGCCAGCAGCTCAGGGGGCAGGGTCGTCGAAACCCAGTACTTC. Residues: CASSSGGRVVETQYF.

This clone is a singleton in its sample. CDR3: CACWPGPRHFAITEAFF. CDR3 nucleotides: TGTGCCTGTTGGCCTGGTCCGAGGCACTTTGCTATCACTGAAGCTTTCTTT. The chain uses TRBV30 and TRBJ1-1; D remains ambiguous. CDR1 and CDR2 from the germline V gene are GTSNPN and SVGIG (reference sequence). V dropped 6 bases and J dropped 4 bases, with 27 bases sitting between them. This CDR3 has 17 amino acids.

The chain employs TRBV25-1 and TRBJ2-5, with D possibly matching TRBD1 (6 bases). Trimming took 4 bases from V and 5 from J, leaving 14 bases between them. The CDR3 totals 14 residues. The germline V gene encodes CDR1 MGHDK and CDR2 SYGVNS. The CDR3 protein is CASSVVGARETQYF. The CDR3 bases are TGTGCCAGCAGTGTCGTGGGGGCCCGGGAGACCCAGTACTTC.

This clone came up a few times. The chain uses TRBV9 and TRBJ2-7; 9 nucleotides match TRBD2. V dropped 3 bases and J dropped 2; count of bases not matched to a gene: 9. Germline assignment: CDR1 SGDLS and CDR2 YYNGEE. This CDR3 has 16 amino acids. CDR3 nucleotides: TGTGCCAGCAGCGGGGGGCTGTTAGCGGGGGCCTACGAGCAGTACTTC. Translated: CASSGGLLAGAYEQYF.

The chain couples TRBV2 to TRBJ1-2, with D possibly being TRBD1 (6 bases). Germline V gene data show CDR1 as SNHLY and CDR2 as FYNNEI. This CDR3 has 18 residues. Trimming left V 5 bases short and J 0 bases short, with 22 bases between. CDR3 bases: TGTGCCAGCAGTCCTCCGATACCAATTGACAGGCCTAACTATGGCTACACCTTC. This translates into CASSPPIPIDRPNYGYTF.

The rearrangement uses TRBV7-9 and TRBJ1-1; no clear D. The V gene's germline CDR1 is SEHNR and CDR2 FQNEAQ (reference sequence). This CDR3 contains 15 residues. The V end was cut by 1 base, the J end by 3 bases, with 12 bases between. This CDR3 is CASSLVALRDTEAFF. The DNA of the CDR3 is TGTGCCAGCAGCTTAGTTGCGTTGAGGGACACTGAAGCTTTCTTT.

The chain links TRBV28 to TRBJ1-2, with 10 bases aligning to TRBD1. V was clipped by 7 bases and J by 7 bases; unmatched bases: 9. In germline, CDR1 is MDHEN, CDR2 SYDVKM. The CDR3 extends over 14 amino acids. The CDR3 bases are TGTGCCAGCACCACCCCCCGGGACAGGGGTGGCTACACCTTC. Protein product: CASTTPRDRGGYTF.

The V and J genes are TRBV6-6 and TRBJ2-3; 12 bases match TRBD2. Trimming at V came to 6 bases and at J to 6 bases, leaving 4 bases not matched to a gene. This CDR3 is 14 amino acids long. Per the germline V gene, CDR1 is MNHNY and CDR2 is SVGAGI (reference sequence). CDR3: CASRTSGSLDTQYF. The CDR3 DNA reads TGTGCCAGCAGGACTAGCGGGAGTTTGGATACGCAGTATTTT.

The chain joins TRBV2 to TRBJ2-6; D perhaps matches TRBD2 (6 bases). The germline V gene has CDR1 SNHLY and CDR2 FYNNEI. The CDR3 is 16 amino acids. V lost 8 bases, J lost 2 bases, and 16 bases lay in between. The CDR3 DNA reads TGTGCCAGCGGGGGATCCTGGGAGGCTGGGGCCAACGTCCTGACTTTC. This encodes CASGGSWEAGANVLTF.

CDR3 sequence (DNA): TGTGCCAGCAGTCGACAGGGCAACAATCAGCCCCAGCATTTT. This encodes CASSRQGNNQPQHF. The chain is built from TRBV6-1 and TRBJ1-5, with TRBD1 identical over 7 bases. The CDR3 totals 14 residues. Germline-derived CDR1 and CDR2 are MNHNS and SASEGT. V trimming: 5 bases; J trimming: 3 bases; junction bases outside the gene matches: 4.

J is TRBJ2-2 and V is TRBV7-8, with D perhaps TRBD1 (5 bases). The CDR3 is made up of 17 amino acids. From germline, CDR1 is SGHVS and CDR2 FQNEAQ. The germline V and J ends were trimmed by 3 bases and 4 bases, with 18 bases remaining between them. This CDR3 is CASSFPRQGALTGELFF. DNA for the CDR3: TGTGCCAGCAGCTTTCCGCGCCAGGGTGCACTCACCGGGGAGCTGTTTTTT. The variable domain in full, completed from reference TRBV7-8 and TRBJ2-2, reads GAGVSQSPRYKVAKRGQDVALRCDPISGHVSLFWYQQALGQGPEFLTYFQNEAQLDKSGLPSDRFFAERPEGSVSTLKIQRTQQEDSAVYLCASSFPRQGALTGELFFGEGSRLTVL.

CDR3 amino acids: CASSWGRQGDEQYF. The CDR3 nucleotides read TGTGCCAGCAGTTGGGGACGACAGGGTGACGAGCAGTACTTC. The chain couples TRBV6-5 to TRBJ2-7, with 7 bases that match TRBD1. The CDR3 has 14 residues. With 4 bases clipped from V and 5 bases from J, the junction kept 8 bases outside the gene matches. Germline CDR1 reads MNHEY; CDR2 reads SVGAGI.

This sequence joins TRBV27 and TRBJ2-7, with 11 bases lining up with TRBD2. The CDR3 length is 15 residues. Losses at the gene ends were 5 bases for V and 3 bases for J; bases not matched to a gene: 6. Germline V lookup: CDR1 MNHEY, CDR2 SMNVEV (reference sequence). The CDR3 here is CASSPGTSGIYEQYF. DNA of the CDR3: TGTGCCAGCAGTCCCGGGACTAGCGGTATCTACGAGCAGTACTTC.

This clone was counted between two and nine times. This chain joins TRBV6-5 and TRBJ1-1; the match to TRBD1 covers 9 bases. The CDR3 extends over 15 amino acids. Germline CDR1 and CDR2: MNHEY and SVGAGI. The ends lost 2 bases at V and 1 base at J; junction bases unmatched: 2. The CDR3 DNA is TGTGCCAGCAGTTACACAGGGGGCACGAACACTGAAGCTTTCTTT. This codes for CASSYTGGTNTEAFF.

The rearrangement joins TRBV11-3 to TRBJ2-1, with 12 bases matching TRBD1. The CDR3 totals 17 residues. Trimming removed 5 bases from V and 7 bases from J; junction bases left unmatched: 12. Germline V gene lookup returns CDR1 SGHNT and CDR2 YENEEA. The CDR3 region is CASSATPRDRGHNEQFF. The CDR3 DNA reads TGTGCCAGCAGCGCGACTCCCCGGGACAGGGGGCATAATGAGCAGTTCTTC.

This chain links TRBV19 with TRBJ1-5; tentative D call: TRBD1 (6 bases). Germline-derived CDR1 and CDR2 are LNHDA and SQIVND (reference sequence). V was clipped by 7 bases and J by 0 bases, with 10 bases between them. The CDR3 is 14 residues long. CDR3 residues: CASIGQYSNQPQHF. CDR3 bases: TGTGCCAGTATCGGACAGTATAGCAATCAGCCCCAGCATTTT.

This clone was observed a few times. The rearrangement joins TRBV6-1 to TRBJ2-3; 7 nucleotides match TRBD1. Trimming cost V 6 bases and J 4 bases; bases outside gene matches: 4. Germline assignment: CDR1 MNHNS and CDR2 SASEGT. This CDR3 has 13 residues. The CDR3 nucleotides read TGTGCCAGCAGAACCGGGACAGCAGATACGCAGTATTTT. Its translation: CASRTGTADTQYF.

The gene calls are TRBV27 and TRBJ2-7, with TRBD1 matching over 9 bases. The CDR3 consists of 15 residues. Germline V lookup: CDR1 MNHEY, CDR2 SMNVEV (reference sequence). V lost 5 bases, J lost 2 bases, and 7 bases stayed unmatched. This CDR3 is CASSLNRDRAYEQYF. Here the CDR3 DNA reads TGTGCCAGCAGTCTTAACCGGGACAGGGCCTACGAGCAGTACTTC.